One and the same sample provided the 27 T cell receptor beta chains below, sequenced in a study of T cells in Graves' hyperthyroidism and ophthalmopathy. The CDR3 regions of TCR beta were amplified from RNA transcripts. A set of HTBI primers served as the primers for a first-round RT-PCR of the TCR CDR3. TCRdb called the multiplex PCR reads again in MiXCR, with one record for every CDR3 protein. The table records a few hundred thousand distinct CDR3 sequences, 11% to 15% of them present only once. The specimen sequenced was blood. Source of these receptors: a woman under 40 with Graves' hyperthyroidism that later progressed to Graves' ophthalmopathy.

With regard to this clonotype: This may stem from a read error, because a much larger clone lies one nucleotide away. This sequence joins TRBV20-1 and TRBJ1-6; a possible D gene is TRBD1 (5 bases). There are 18 residues in the CDR3. The germline gives CDR1 DFQATT, CDR2 SNEGSKA (reference sequence). CDR3 nucleotide sequence: TGCGGTGCTAGAGACCGGGACTCACCCCTTGGGGTTAACTCACCCCTCCACTTT. Translation gives CGARDRDSPLGVNSPLHF.

This clonotype has at least ten counts. The rearrangement links TRBV9 to TRBJ1-2; 11 bases line up with TRBD1. This CDR3 is built from 15 residues. Germline CDR1 reads SGDLS; CDR2 reads YYNGEE. V gave up 2 bases and J gave up 6 bases; unmatched junction bases: 6. CDR3 in amino acids: CASSVGQGAYDGYTF. The CDR3 region has the DNA TGTGCCAGCAGCGTCGGACAGGGGGCTTACGATGGCTACACCTTC.

This clonotype was seen repeatedly, ten times or more. The chain carries TRBV24-1 and TRBJ2-1; 7 bases align to TRBD2. Losses at the gene ends were 9 bases for V and 2 bases for J; bases not matched to a gene: 6. Germline V gene sequence: CDR1 KGHDR, CDR2 SFDVKD. This CDR3 comprises 14 residues. The CDR3 region is CATSSGGTYNEQFF. The CDR3 DNA reads TGTGCCACCTCTAGCGGAGGGACCTACAATGAGCAGTTCTTC.

This clonotype was recorded at least ten times. CDR3: CASTNPAGDTQYF. The DNA of the CDR3 is TGTGCCAGCACCAATCCCGCGGGGGATACGCAGTATTTT. This chain connects TRBV3-1 to TRBJ2-3; D might be TRBD2 (6 bases). The germline V gene encodes CDR1 LGHDT and CDR2 YNNKEL (reference sequence). This CDR3 comprises 13 residues. V was trimmed by 7 bases and J by 6 bases, leaving 14 bases between them.

This clonotype has at least ten counts. V and J are TRBV12-3 or TRBV12-4 and TRBJ2-6, with TRBD2 as a possible D gene (6 bases). The CDR3 runs 16 residues. Trimming cost V 4 bases and J 0 bases, with 10 bases left between them. The CDR3 reads CASSSGLDSGANVLTF. CDR3 DNA: TGTGCCAGCAGTTCGGGACTTGACTCTGGGGCCAACGTCCTGACTTTC.

This clonotype has more than one count but fewer than ten. A much larger clone differs from this one at a single base, so this may be a read error. V gene TRBV5-6 combines with J gene TRBJ2-5; D is ambiguous. This CDR3 has 13 residues. Germline CDR1 and CDR2: SGHDT and YYEEEE. V shed 1 base and J shed 2 bases, with 6 bases lying between them. This CDR3 is CASSLWQQETQYF. The CDR3 bases are TGTGCCAGCAGCTTGTGGCAACAAGAGACCCAGTACTTC.

This clonotype was seen at least ten times. V is TRBV5-1 and J is TRBJ1-1, with D uncertain. The length of the CDR3 is 13 residues. Germline CDR1 is SGHRS and CDR2 is YFSETQ. Deletions cut 4 bases from V and 6 bases from J, with 13 bases between. DNA for the CDR3: TGCGCCAGCAGCACGGAGGTCGGCTCTGAAGCTTTCTTT. Its protein is CASSTEVGSEAFF.

This chain connects TRBV4-2 to TRBJ2-2, with 7 bases that match TRBD2. CDR1 and CDR2 from the germline V gene are LGHNA and YNFKEQ. There are 16 residues in the CDR3. Trimming removed 3 bases from V and 6 bases from J; junction bases left unmatched: 10. This CDR3 reads CASSQMSSGGAGELFF. The CDR3 DNA follows: TGTGCCAGCAGCCAGATGTCTAGCGGTGGGGCCGGGGAGCTGTTTTTT.

There are many counts of this clonotype. V gene TRBV28 combines with J gene TRBJ1-6; TRBD1 agrees at 7 bases. The CDR3 contains 15 residues. Germline values: CDR1 MDHEN, CDR2 SYDVKM. J gave up 6 bases and V 6 bases, and 8 bases lay outside the gene matches. The DNA for the CDR3 is TGTGCCAGCAGCCAGGGACAGATTATTAATTCACCCCTCCACTTT. It is translated as CASSQGQIINSPLHF.

This clonotype was found many times. This rearrangement joins TRBV11-3 to TRBJ2-3, with 10 bases identical to TRBD2. Germline V gene data show CDR1 as SGHNT and CDR2 as YENEEA. The CDR3 has 16 residues. Germline trimming cut 6 bases from V and 2 bases from J; bases unmatched to any gene: 8. DNA for the CDR3: TGTGCCAGCAGTGCTACACTAGCGGGGAACACAGATACGCAGTATTTT. Its protein product is CASSATLAGNTDTQYF.

The table lists this clonotype with many counts. V gene TRBV3-1 combines with J gene TRBJ2-7; D is tentatively TRBD1 or TRBD2 (5 bases each). Trimming shortened V by 3 bases and J by 5 bases, and 11 bases separated the two germline ends. Germline CDR1 is LGHDT and CDR2 is YNNKEL (reference sequence). The CDR3 is 13 residues long. The DNA for the CDR3 is TGTGCCAGCAGCCACGAGGGGACCCACGAGCAGTACTTC. Translated: CASSHEGTHEQYF.

This clonotype occurred many times. The chain has TRBV6-2 or TRBV6-3 and TRBJ2-6; D gene uncertain. Trimming removed 0 bases at V and 0 bases at J, with 9 bases between. Per germline, CDR1 MNHEY and CDR2 SVGEGT. The CDR3 contains 17 residues. CDR3 in DNA: TGTGCCAGCAGTTACTCGCCTAACCCCTCTGGGGCCAACGTCCTGACTTTC. This gives the protein CASSYSPNPSGANVLTF.

This clonotype was counted many times. This chain links TRBV2 with TRBJ1-4; D possibly corresponds to TRBD1 (5 bases). Germline V CDR1 and CDR2: SNHLY, FYNNEI. The CDR3 runs 14 residues. Trimming shortened V by 11 bases and J by 7 bases, and 20 bases separated the two germline ends. The CDR3 region has the DNA TGTGCCGGGTCTTCGAGGGGCCCGGGTGAAAAACTGTTTTTT. Its protein is CAGSSRGPGEKLFF.

This clonotype occurred many times. V and J are TRBV24-1 and TRBJ1-2, with 7 bases aligning to TRBD1. V lost 3 bases to trimming and J lost 8 bases; unmatched junction nucleotides: 8. Per germline, CDR1 KGHDR and CDR2 SFDVKD. CDR3 length equals 14 residues. The CDR3 nucleotides are TGTGCCACCAGTGATCCTTGGACAGGTCGCGGCTACACCTTC. Its translation: CATSDPWTGRGYTF.

The chain carries TRBV4-1 and TRBJ2-7, with 7 bases lining up with TRBD1. V dropped 7 bases and J dropped 7; count of bases not matched to a gene: 10. From germline, CDR1 is MGHRA and CDR2 YSYEKL. The CDR3 has 13 amino acids. For the CDR3, the DNA is TGCGCCAGCATGGCCAGGGGGTACAAGGAGCAGTACTTC. Protein sequence: CASMARGYKEQYF.

This clonotype was seen a handful of times. V gene TRBV7-9 combines with J gene TRBJ1-4, with D unresolved. The CDR3 extends over 11 amino acids. In germline, CDR1 is SEHNR, CDR2 FQNEAQ (reference sequence). V gave up 5 bases and J gave up 7 bases, with 5 bases separating them. Here the CDR3 reads CASSGPEKLFF. The CDR3, as DNA: TGTGCCAGCAGCGGACCTGAAAAACTGTTTTTT.

V and J are TRBV7-8 and TRBJ2-1; TRBD2 agrees at 8 bases. CDR3 size: 16 residues. Germline V lookup: CDR1 SGHVS, CDR2 FQNEAQ. V was pared by 4 bases and J by 5 bases, with 10 bases of the junction left unmatched. This CDR3 reads CASSYGLATEDNEQFF. The CDR3 nucleotides are TGTGCCAGCAGCTACGGACTAGCAACGGAGGACAATGAGCAGTTCTTC. The full variable domain, rest sourced from reference TRBV7-8 and TRBJ2-1, is GAGVSQSPRYKVAKRGQDVALRCDPISGHVSLFWYQQALGQGPEFLTYFQNEAQLDKSGLPSDRFFAERPEGSVSTLKIQRTQQEDSAVYLCASSYGLATEDNEQFFGPGTRLTVL.

This clonotype was detected a few times. The J gene is TRBJ2-7, the V gene TRBV30; D call uncertain. The germline gives CDR1 GTSNPN, CDR2 SVGIG (reference sequence). V was cut by 4 bases and J by 7 bases, with 14 bases left in between. The CDR3 loop spans 12 amino acids. CDR3 in amino acids: CAWTKSTIEQYF. The CDR3, as DNA: TGTGCCTGGACCAAATCGACAATTGAGCAGTACTTC. Full variable domain (outside the CDR3, taken from reference TRBV30 and TRBJ2-7): SQTIHQWPATLVQPVGSPLSLECTVEGTSNPNLYWYRQAAGRGLQLLFYSVGIGQISSEVPQNLSASRPQDRQFILSSKKLLLSDSGFYLCAWTKSTIEQYFGPGTRLTVT.

This clonotype was seen at least ten times. V gene TRBV29-1 combines with J gene TRBJ1-2, with D possibly TRBD1 on 5 matching bases. The CDR3 is made up of 15 amino acids. Germline values: CDR1 SQVTM, CDR2 ANQGSEA. V dropped 0 bases and J dropped 7 bases, with 18 bases sitting between them. Here the CDR3 DNA reads TGCAGCGTTGAAGATCTCGGCTCTGGGGGGACTGGCTACACCTTC. It yields the protein CSVEDLGSGGTGYTF.

This clonotype was counted at least ten times. The rearrangement links TRBV3-1 to TRBJ2-7, with 10 bases aligning to TRBD1. Germline V gene sequence: CDR1 LGHDT, CDR2 YNNKEL (reference sequence). The V segment lost 4 bases and the J segment 4 bases; nucleotides outside the gene matches: 4. CDR3 length equals 14 residues. Here the CDR3 reads CASSLRTGGYEQYF. Written as DNA, the CDR3 is TGTGCCAGCAGCCTCCGGACAGGGGGGTACGAGCAGTACTTC.

This clonotype was observed a handful of times. The V call is TRBV5-5, the J call TRBJ2-1; D is undetermined. CDR1 is SGHKS, CDR2 YYEKEE, per germline (reference sequence). There are 11 residues in the CDR3. V shed 0 bases and J shed 10 bases, with 5 bases lying between them. CDR3 protein: CASSLAWEQFF. The DNA of the CDR3 is TGTGCCAGCAGCTTGGCCTGGGAGCAGTTCTTC.

This clonotype has just a few counts. The V and J genes are TRBV25-1 and TRBJ1-2; D is ambiguous. CDR1 MGHDK and CDR2 SYGVNS come from the germline V gene. Deletions cut 1 base from V and 8 bases from J, with 20 bases between. The CDR3 length is 16 residues. CDR3 in amino acids: CASSEWGVEDTGGYTF. CDR3 in DNA: TGTGCCAGCAGTGAATGGGGAGTTGAGGATACGGGCGGCTACACCTTC.

This chain connects TRBV28 to TRBJ2-2; TRBD2 agrees at 15 bases. Germline V CDR1 and CDR2: MDHEN, SYDVKM. This CDR3 has 17 amino acids. Trimming at V came to 6 bases and at J to 6 bases, leaving 8 bases not matched to a gene. CDR3 sequence: CASRHPGLAGGPGELFF. Written as DNA, the CDR3 is TGTGCCAGCAGACACCCCGGACTAGCGGGAGGGCCCGGGGAGCTGTTTTTT.

This clonotype was recorded many times. The V and J genes are TRBV6-5 and TRBJ1-1; no firm D call. The length of the CDR3 is 14 residues. Germline V lookup: CDR1 MNHEY, CDR2 SVGAGI. The V end was cut by 2 bases, the J end by 1 base, with 8 bases between. CDR3 sequence reads: CASSYAVSNTEAFF. The CDR3 nucleotides read TGTGCCAGCAGTTACGCGGTATCGAACACTGAAGCTTTCTTT.

CDR3 residues: CASSLVSNRDEQYF. CDR3 sequence (DNA): TGTGCCAGCAGCTTGGTGTCTAATCGAGACGAGCAGTACTTC. The chain couples TRBV5-4 to TRBJ2-7, with no clear D. V shed 0 bases and J shed 5 bases, with 12 bases lying between them. Per germline, CDR1 SGHNT and CDR2 YYREEE (reference sequence). The CDR3 covers 14 residues.

The J gene is TRBJ2-5, the V gene TRBV7-2, with 10 bases lining up with TRBD2. CDR3 length equals 16 residues. The V segment lost 5 bases and the J segment 7 bases; nucleotides outside the gene matches: 13. In germline, CDR1 is SGHTA, CDR2 FQGNSA. The CDR3: CASSPTSGVGSGTQYF. The DNA for the CDR3 is TGTGCCAGCAGCCCAACTAGCGGGGTTGGTTCCGGGACCCAGTACTTC.

This clonotype was seen many times. The gene calls are TRBV24-1 and TRBJ2-1; D is possibly TRBD1 (6 bases). CDR3 length equals 14 residues. CDR1 and CDR2 from the germline V gene are KGHDR and SFDVKD. V was cut by 8 bases and J by 4 bases, with 14 bases left in between. This CDR3 reads CATNEGGRYNEQFF. The CDR3, as DNA: TGTGCCACCAATGAAGGGGGTAGATACAATGAGCAGTTCTTC.